The 6 T cell receptor beta chains below were found in one sample sequenced in a study of blood T cell repertoires in COVID-19. The assay was immunoSEQ multiplex PCR, and TCRdb's table has in-frame clones only and misses some. The sample lists approximately 250,000 clones, roughly 90% occurring once. The sequenced material came from PBMCs or T cells enriched from blood (not recorded which). The receptors were sampled from a woman under 40 who had recovered from COVID-19.

This clone was detected only once. The gene calls are TRBV11-1 and TRBJ2-7; possibly TRBD2 for D (5 bases). This CDR3 spans 14 amino acids. From germline, CDR1 is SGHAT and CDR2 FQDESV (reference sequence). V lost 2 bases and J lost 5, with 13 bases in between. The CDR3 sequence: CASSLSGSANEQYF. The CDR3 DNA reads TGTGCCAGCAGCTTAAGTGGGAGTGCAAACGAGCAGTACTTC.

In DNA, the CDR3 is TGTGCTAGTGGGCTGGGGGGGGCGTATAATTCACCCCTCCACTTT. Its translation is CASGLGGAYNSPLHF. The gene calls are TRBV12-5 and TRBJ1-6; D is possibly TRBD1 (6 bases). The CDR3 covers 15 residues. V lost 6 bases and J lost 4, with 13 bases in between. Germline V gene lookup returns CDR1 LGHNT and CDR2 FRNRAP.

The chain couples TRBV7-2 to TRBJ1-4, with unresolved D. From germline, CDR1 is SGHTA and CDR2 FQGNSA. Trimming cost V 0 bases and J 4 bases, with 6 bases left between them. There are 14 residues in the CDR3. CDR3 protein: CASSLAGFNEKLFF. DNA for the CDR3: TGTGCCAGCAGCTTAGCCGGGTTTAATGAAAAACTGTTTTTT.

This clone has only a few counts. V and J are TRBV3-1 (or the pseudogene TRBV3-2) and TRBJ1-2; TRBD1 might be the D (5 bases). Looked up from germline, CDR1 is LGHDT and CDR2 is YNNKEL (reference sequence). V dropped 0 bases and J dropped 7 bases, with 9 bases sitting between them. The CDR3 has 13 residues. The chain's CDR3 is CASSQDGQGGYTF. The CDR3 DNA reads as TGTGCCAGCAGCCAAGATGGTCAGGGTGGCTACACCTTC.

V and J are TRBV19 and TRBJ2-2; D unresolved. Looked up from germline, CDR1 is LNHDA and CDR2 is SQIVND (reference sequence). The V end was cut by 5 bases, the J end by 4 bases, with 8 bases between. This CDR3 region has 13 residues. The CDR3 bases are TGTGCCAGTAGTCTCCCTAGCACCGGGGAGCTGTTTTTT. Protein sequence: CASSLPSTGELFF.

This chain joins TRBV13 and TRBJ1-6, with TRBD1 identical over 11 bases. The CDR3 sequence is 15 residues long. V lost 5 bases to trimming and J lost 9 bases; unmatched junction nucleotides: 6. Per the germline V gene, CDR1 is PRHDT and CDR2 is FYEKMQ (reference sequence). Here the CDR3 reads CASSGRDRGSSPLHF. The CDR3 DNA follows: TGTGCCAGCAGCGGCCGGGACAGGGGGAGTTCACCCCTCCACTTT.